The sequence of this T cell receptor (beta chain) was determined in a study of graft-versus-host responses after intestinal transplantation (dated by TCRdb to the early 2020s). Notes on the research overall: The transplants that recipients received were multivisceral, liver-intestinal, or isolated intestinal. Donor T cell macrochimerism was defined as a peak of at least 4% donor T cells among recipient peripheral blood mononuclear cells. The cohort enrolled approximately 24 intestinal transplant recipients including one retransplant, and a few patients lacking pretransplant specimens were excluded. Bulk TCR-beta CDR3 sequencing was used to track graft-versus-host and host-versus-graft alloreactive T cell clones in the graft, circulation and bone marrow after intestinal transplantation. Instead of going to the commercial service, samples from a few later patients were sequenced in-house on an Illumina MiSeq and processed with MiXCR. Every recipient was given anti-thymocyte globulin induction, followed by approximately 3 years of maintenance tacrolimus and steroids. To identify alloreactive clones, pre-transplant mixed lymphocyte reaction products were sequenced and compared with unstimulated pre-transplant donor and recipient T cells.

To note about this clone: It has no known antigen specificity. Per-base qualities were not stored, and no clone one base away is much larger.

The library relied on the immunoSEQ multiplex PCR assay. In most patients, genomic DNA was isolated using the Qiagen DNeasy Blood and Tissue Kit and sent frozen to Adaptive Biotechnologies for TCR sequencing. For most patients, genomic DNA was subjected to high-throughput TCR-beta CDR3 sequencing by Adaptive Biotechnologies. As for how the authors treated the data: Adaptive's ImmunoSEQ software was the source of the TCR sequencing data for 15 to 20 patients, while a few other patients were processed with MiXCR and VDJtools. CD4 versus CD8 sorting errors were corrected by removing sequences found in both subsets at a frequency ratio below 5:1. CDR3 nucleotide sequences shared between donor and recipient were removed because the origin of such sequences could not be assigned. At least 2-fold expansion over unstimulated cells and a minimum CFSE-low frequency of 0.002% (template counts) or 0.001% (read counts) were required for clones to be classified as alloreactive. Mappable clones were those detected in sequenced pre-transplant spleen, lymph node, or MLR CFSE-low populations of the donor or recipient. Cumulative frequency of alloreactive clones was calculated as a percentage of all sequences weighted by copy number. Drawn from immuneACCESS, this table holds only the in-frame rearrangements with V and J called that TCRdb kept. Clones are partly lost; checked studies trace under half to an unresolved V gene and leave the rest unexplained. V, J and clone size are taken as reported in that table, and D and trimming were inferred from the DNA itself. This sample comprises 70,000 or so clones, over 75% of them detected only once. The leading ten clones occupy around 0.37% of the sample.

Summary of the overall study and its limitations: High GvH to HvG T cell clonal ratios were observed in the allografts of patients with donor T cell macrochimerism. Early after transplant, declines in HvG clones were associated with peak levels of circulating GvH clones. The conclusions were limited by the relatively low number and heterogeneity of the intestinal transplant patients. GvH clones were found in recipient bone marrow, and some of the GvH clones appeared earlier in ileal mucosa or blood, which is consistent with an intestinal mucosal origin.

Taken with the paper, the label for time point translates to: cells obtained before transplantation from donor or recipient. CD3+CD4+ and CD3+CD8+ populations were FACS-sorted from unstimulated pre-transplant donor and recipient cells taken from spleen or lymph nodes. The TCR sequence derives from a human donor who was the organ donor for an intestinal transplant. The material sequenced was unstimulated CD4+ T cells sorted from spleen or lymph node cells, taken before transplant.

The nucleotides read TGCGCCAGCAGCCCGAGGGACAGGGGCACAGATACGCAGTATTTT. The encoded protein is CASSPRDRGTDTQYF. The chain uses TRBV5-1 and TRBJ2-3, with 9 central nucleotides matching TRBD1. Ends trimmed: V by 4 bases, J by 1 base; bases unmatched to a gene: 4. CDR1 SGHRS and CDR2 YFSETQ were looked up in the germline V gene. From the cysteine up to the phenylalanine, the CDR3 has a length of 15 residues. Only the CDR3 part of the read is kept: 45 bases, read in frame from the first base.